This T cell receptor (beta chain) was found in a study of control samples from healthy donors and cancer patients. Data came from immunoSEQ multiplex PCR; TCRdb stores just in-frame clones and leaves some out. The repertoire consists of 80,000 to 100,000 clones, with 79% occurring once and the leading ten covering about 10%. Germline loops: CDR1 LGHDT, CDR2 YNNKEL (reference sequence). The CDR3 is made up of 14 amino acids. Trimming removed 3 bases at V and 8 bases at J, with 16 bases between. This receptor was obtained from a woman in her 30s in good health. V usage is TRBV3-1 (or the pseudogene TRBV3-2) and J usage is TRBJ1-2, with TRBD1 as a possible D gene (6 bases). Sequenced: blood. The chain's CDR3 is CASSQARGAGGYTF. As DNA, the CDR3 is TGTGCCAGCAGCCAGGCCCGGGGGGCTGGGGGCTACACCTTC.